This T cell receptor beta chain derives from a study of blood T cells in healthy people across ages. Sample-barcoded 5' priming and a J-beta primer mix drove a second PCR of 7 to 11 cycles. Each cDNA molecule was tagged by a template-switch adaptor with 12 random nucleotides. All samples yielded 2.5 million or more CDR3-containing paired-end reads. Each CDR3 protein is one row after TCRdb ran MiXCR on the 5' RACE reads. The profile shows nearly 800,000 distinct CDR3 sequences, about 61% of them singletons. The germline CDR1 and CDR2 sequences are MDHEN and SYDVKM. V lost 3 bases and J 4 bases, leaving 14 bases between the germline ends. The CDR3 covers 15 residues. This clonotype turned up a few times. The target antigen is unknown. Study-wide results and caveats: Roughly linear declines in TCR beta diversity per million T cells occurred with age. Unsorted PBMCs blocked a conclusive comparison of naive and antigen-experienced cells.

The rearrangement links TRBV28 to TRBJ2-3, with TRBD1 as a possible D gene (6 bases). Sequencing used blood. The TCR comes from a man aged 40-50 years in good health. CDR3 nucleotide sequence: TGTGCCAGCAGTTTTCCGCAGGGGAATGCAGATACGCAGTATTTT. This translates into CASSFPQGNADTQYF.